These 14 T cell receptor beta chains came from one sample sequenced in a study of patients and donors after allogeneic stem cell transplantation. A single record per CDR3 protein comes from TCRdb applying MiXCR to the RT-PCR reads. The table records about a million distinct CDR3 sequences, around 17% of them present only once. Sequencing was done on a sample of blood, either unsorted or a sorted T cell fraction (not recorded which). The receptors stem from a human donor who was either an allogeneic HSCT recipient or a stem cell or donor lymphocyte infusion donor (not recorded which). It is not recorded whose cells these are; they may come from a transplant donor.

There are a few counts of this clonotype. V is TRBV5-6 and J is TRBJ1-5, with D possibly TRBD1 on 6 matching bases. V was trimmed by 4 bases and J by 7 bases, leaving 15 bases between them. The CDR3 has 14 residues. Germline CDR1 and CDR2: SGHDT and YYEEEE. Here the CDR3 reads CASSGGRGGQPQHF. In DNA, the CDR3 is TGTGCCAGCAGCGGGGGCAGGGGCGGACAGCCCCAGCATTTT.

A few counts support this clonotype. One end of the junction varies from germline; a read error may be responsible. The rearrangement links TRBV20-1 to TRBJ1-2; D call uncertain. CDR1 and CDR2 (germline): DFQATT, SNEGSKA (reference sequence). The CDR3 is made up of 12 amino acids. CDR3 sequence: CSARNPNPVGYF. CDR3 coding DNA: TGCAGTGCTCGGAACCCTAATCCAGTGGGGTACTTC.

This chain uses TRBV12-3 or TRBV12-4 with TRBJ1-1; the D is unclear. Trimming removed 6 bases at V and 5 bases at J, with 13 bases between. The length of the CDR3 is 13 residues. The CDR3, as DNA: TGTGCCAGCAGCCCCAGTCGGATGACTGAAGCTTTCTTT. Residues: CASSPSRMTEAFF.

The V and J genes are TRBV7-2 and TRBJ2-4; the D gene could be TRBD1 or TRBD2 (6 bases each). This CDR3 comprises 16 residues. V shed 6 bases and J shed 1 base, with 16 bases lying between them. Germline CDR1 and CDR2: SGHTA and FQGNSA. The CDR3 protein is CASRGGLGIAKNIQYF. The CDR3 DNA reads as TGTGCCAGCAGAGGGGGACTTGGAATCGCCAAAAACATTCAGTACTTC.

This clonotype was detected only a few times. The chain has TRBV4-2 and TRBJ2-1; D might be TRBD1 or TRBD2, each matching 5 bases. The V end lost 3 bases, the J end lost 8 bases, and 11 bases lay between the germline ends. This CDR3 has 13 residues. The germline V gene encodes CDR1 LGHNA and CDR2 YNFKEQ. This chain's CDR3 is CASSHIMGDEQFF. CDR3 in DNA: TGTGCCAGCAGCCACATCATGGGGGATGAGCAGTTCTTC.

A few counts support this clonotype. The V call is TRBV11-2, the J call TRBJ2-1; D tentatively fits TRBD1 or TRBD2 (6 bases each). Trimming stripped 4 bases from V and 0 bases from J, with 16 bases between. Germline V CDR1 and CDR2: SGHAT, FQNNGV. The CDR3 totals 17 residues. CDR3 loop: CASSSPPGASSYNEQFF. The DNA for the CDR3 is TGTGCCAGCAGCTCACCCCCGGGGGCCAGCTCCTACAATGAGCAGTTCTTC.

The chain carries TRBV6-5 and TRBJ2-7; 7 bases map to TRBD2. Germline-derived CDR1 and CDR2 are MNHEY and SVGAGI. The CDR3 covers 15 residues. The junction had 9 bases not matched to a gene; V was cut back by 4 bases and J by 3 bases. The CDR3 reads CASSSWGEGSYEQYF. CDR3 sequence (DNA): TGTGCCAGCAGTTCGTGGGGGGAGGGAAGCTACGAGCAGTACTTC.

For the CDR3, the DNA is TGTGCCAGCAGGTCCAGTAGCTCCTACGAGCAGTACTTC. This codes for CASRSSSSYEQYF. The chain joins TRBV12-3 or TRBV12-4 to TRBJ2-7; D gene uncertain. The CDR3 extends over 13 amino acids. Deletions cut 6 bases from V and 0 bases from J, with 9 bases between.

A few counts support this clonotype. The rearrangement joins TRBV6-5 to TRBJ2-2; 11 nucleotides line up with TRBD2. J lost 6 bases, V lost 4 bases, and 7 bases had no gene match. Germline V lookup: CDR1 MNHEY, CDR2 SVGAGI. The CDR3 is 16 amino acids. Written as DNA, the CDR3 is TGTGCCAGCAGTTCCGGACTAGCGGGCCCTCCCGGGGAGCTGTTTTTT. Encoded protein: CASSSGLAGPPGELFF.

The chain is built from TRBV24-1 and TRBJ2-2, with D perhaps matching TRBD1 (5 bases). The CDR3 length is 15 residues. V was trimmed by 8 bases and J by 5 bases, leaving 17 bases between them. The germline CDR1 and CDR2 sequences are KGHDR and SFDVKD. The CDR3 spells CATTLAREGTGELFF. The CDR3 bases are TGTGCCACCACATTGGCCAGGGAAGGTACCGGGGAGCTGTTTTTT.

The rearrangement links TRBV6-2 or TRBV6-3 to TRBJ2-2; D may be TRBD1 (6 bases). Trimming stripped 7 bases from V and 1 base from J, with 19 bases between. CDR1 and CDR2 from the germline V gene are MNHEY and SVGEGT. The CDR3 contains 17 residues. CDR3 coding DNA: TGTGCCAGCACTACTGGGGTGGGGGCTTTGAACACCGGGGAGCTGTTTTTT. It is translated as CASTTGVGALNTGELFF.

In this sample, this clonotype turned up a few times. The chain couples TRBV11-2 to TRBJ2-3, with D perhaps matching TRBD2 (5 bases). Germline V CDR1 and CDR2: SGHAT, FQNNGV. The CDR3 covers 14 residues. V lost 6 bases to trimming and J lost 0 bases, with 10 bases between them. The CDR3 DNA is TGTGCCAGCAGAATTCGGGGAAGCACAGATACGCAGTATTTT. Its translation is CASRIRGSTDTQYF.

V is TRBV5-1 and J is TRBJ1-5; D is unresolved. Germline CDR1 and CDR2: SGHRS and YFSETQ. The CDR3 extends over 16 amino acids. V was cut by 4 bases and J by 7 bases, with 21 bases left in between. CDR3 nucleotide sequence: TGCGCCAGCAGCGTGGCCCCGGTTGGACCGGAGCAGCCCCAGCATTTT. It codes for CASSVAPVGPEQPQHF.

This clonotype appeared many times. The chain links TRBV20-1 to TRBJ2-5; weak D call: TRBD1 (6 bases). This CDR3 spans 14 amino acids. Trimming cost V 2 bases and J 0 bases, with 10 bases left between them. From germline, CDR1 is DFQATT and CDR2 SNEGSKA (reference sequence). The CDR3 sequence: CSARSDSNQETQYF. The CDR3 DNA is TGCAGTGCTAGATCGGACAGCAACCAAGAGACCCAGTACTTC.